Listed here are 3 T cell receptor beta chains from one sample, sequenced in a study of T-cell reconstitution after alpha-beta-depleted transplantation in children (dated by TCRdb to 2016 to 2017). This sample's treatment or condition label indicates: allogeneic hematopoietic cell transplantation with graft depleted of TCRalphabeta T cells and CD19 B cells. The method was PCR. Sequenced on an Illumina HiSeq 2500. Molecular barcoding was employed in the preparation of TCR libraries, with unique molecular identifiers being used to normalize TCRbeta repertoire quantification. The public reads were run again by TCRdb, first through fastp at Q25 and then through MiXCR, and only productive beta chains were kept. Every distinct CDR3 protein forms one entry, paired with its most common genes and DNA. This sample holds 550,000 to 600,000 distinct CDR3 sequences; about 21% were observed only once. The ten largest clonotypes hold around an eighth of the sample.

The sample consisted of PBMCs, mostly from graft donor cells, taken 360 days after TCRalphabeta/CD19-depleted stem cell transplant. The receptors stem from a boy younger than two who had a stem cell transplant for acute myeloid leukemia, so the T cells may come from the graft donor.

Ten or more counts support this clonotype. This sequence joins TRBV20-1 and TRBJ2-1; TRBD1 matches at 10 bases. The CDR3 extends over 14 amino acids. V lost 4 bases to trimming and J lost 3 bases; unmatched junction nucleotides: 3. Germline assignment: CDR1 DFQATT and CDR2 SNEGSKA (reference sequence). In DNA, the CDR3 is TGCAGTGCTACCCGGGACAGGGGCTACAATGAGCAGTTCTTC. This sequence encodes CSATRDRGYNEQFF.

Only a few counts were recorded for this clonotype. The CDR3 DNA follows: TGTGCCAGCAGTTGGTCCCATACGCAGTATTTT. As protein: CASSWSHTQYF. This chain joins TRBV28 and TRBJ2-3; D remains ambiguous. There are 11 residues in the CDR3. Looked up from germline, CDR1 is MDHEN and CDR2 is SYDVKM. Trimming stripped 4 bases from V and 7 bases from J, with 6 bases between. Filled out from reference TRBV28 and TRBJ2-3, the complete variable domain reads DVKVTQSSRYLVKRTGEKVFLECVQDMDHENMFWYRQDPGLGLRLIYFSYDVKMKEKGDIPEGYSVSREKKERFSLILESASTNQTSMYLCASSWSHTQYFGPGTRLTVL.

The J gene is TRBJ2-1, the V gene TRBV12-3 or TRBV12-4; 8 positions agree with TRBD2. Trimming removed 5 bases from V and 2 bases from J; junction bases left unmatched: 5. The CDR3 covers 15 residues. The CDR3 DNA sequence: TGTGCCAGCAGTCAACATAGCGGGGCCTACAATGAGCAGTTCTTC. Residues: CASSQHSGAYNEQFF.